This T cell receptor beta chain came from a study of siplizumab effects on memory and regulatory T cells (dated by TCRdb to about 2019). The study in broad terms: The effect of the anti-CD2 antibody siplizumab on alloreactive T-cell subsets was examined in allogeneic mixed lymphocyte reactions constructed from human PBMCs.

CDR1 and CDR2 are drawn from the germline V gene (reference sequence): SEHNR, FQNEAQ. The CDR3 numbers 15 residues from cysteine through phenylalanine. Just the 45-base CDR3 DNA is kept, in frame starting at base 1. V and J are trimmed by 6 bases and 6 bases, and the gene matches miss 7 bases of the junction. Here is what the overall study found, with its caveats: Compared with memory T cells, unstimulated naive T cells appeared more diverse, and naive cells seemed to make a substantial contribution to the alloresponse. Sequences below about 10^-5 frequency were poorly captured, so only a minor fraction of alloreactive clones could be mapped to unstimulated subsets. The suppressive function of proliferating Tregs from siplizumab cultures was not functionally confirmed. Among mappable alloreactive CD4+ clones, the Treg-derived fraction averaged about 70% with siplizumab versus roughly 30% in control reactions. For roughly 75-97% of proliferating CD4+ or CD8+ clones, no naive or memory phenotype could be assigned. Siplizumab significantly reduced the cumulative frequency of alloreactive sequences traceable to unstimulated CD4+ memory T cells.

Remarks on this clone: Its antigen remains undetermined. Base qualities are not at hand, and no much larger clone is one base apart.

Library preparation used the immunoSEQ multiplex PCR assay. About 9.1 x 10^4 TCR templates per sample were assayed on the deep sequencing platform. Genomic DNA extracted from sorted T cells was the material used for TCRbeta CDR3 sequencing. Per the source publication's procedure: The R programming language was used for the clonal analysis of the TCRbeta CDR3 data. Alloreactive CD4+ and CD8+ clones were identified by comparing unstimulated samples to CFSE-low samples taken after the reaction. Alloreactive CD4+ clones were assigned to regulatory or non-regulatory origin by matching sequences to sorted unstimulated Treg and non-Treg repertoires. The source is immuneACCESS, and TCRdb retained only in-frame sequences with V and J called. Part of the clones is not carried over; for the studies checked, unresolved V genes explain less than half of this, and the remainder is unexplained. Clone size and V and J calls were adopted from that table, with D and trimming inferred from the DNA. The sample table holds some 40,000 clones, of which approximately 88% were seen once. The leading ten clones occupy about 0.25% of the sample.

In addition, sequencing in three donor pairs included unstimulated CD8+ effector memory subsets alongside CD4+ naive, CD8+ naive, CD8+ TEMRA and CD4+ memory subsets. Sorted unstimulated T cells, along with proliferating T cells recovered from mixed lymphocyte reactions, underwent TCRbeta CDR3 sequencing. Fresh whole blood from approximately 11 HLA-typed healthy donors served as the source for isolating PBMCs. Here the chain combines TRBV7-9 and TRBJ1-4; TRBD1 matches 10 bases in the middle. The clonotype comes from a human donor in good health. Material for sequencing was naive CD4+ T cells sorted from blood. The cell subset or site label on this specimen signifies: unstimulated naive T cells. CDR3 region: CASRDTGTGDEKLFF. The nucleotide sequence is given as TGTGCCAGCAGAGATACCGGGACAGGGGATGAAAAACTGTTTTTT.